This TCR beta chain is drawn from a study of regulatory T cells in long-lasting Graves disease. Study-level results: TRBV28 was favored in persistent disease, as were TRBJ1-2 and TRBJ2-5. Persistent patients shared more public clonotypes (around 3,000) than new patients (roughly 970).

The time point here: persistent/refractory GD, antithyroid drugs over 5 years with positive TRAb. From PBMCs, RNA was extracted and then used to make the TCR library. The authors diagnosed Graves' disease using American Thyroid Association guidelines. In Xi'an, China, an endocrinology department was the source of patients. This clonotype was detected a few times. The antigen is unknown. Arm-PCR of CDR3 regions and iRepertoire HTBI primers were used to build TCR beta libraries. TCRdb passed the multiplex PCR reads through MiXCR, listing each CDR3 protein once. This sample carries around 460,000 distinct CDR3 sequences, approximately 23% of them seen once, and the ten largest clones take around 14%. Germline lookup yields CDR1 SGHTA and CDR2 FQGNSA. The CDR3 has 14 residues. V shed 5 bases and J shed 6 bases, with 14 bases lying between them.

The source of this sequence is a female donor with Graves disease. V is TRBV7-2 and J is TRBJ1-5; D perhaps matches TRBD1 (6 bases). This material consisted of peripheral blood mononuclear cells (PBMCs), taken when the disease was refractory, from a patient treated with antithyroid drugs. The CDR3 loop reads CASSLVGGAQPQHF. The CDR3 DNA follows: TGTGCCAGCAGCCTGGTGGGGGGCGCTCAGCCCCAGCATTTT.